This is a list of T cell receptor beta chains from one sample in a study of T cells in Graves' hyperthyroidism and ophthalmopathy. Each CDR3 protein gets one entry after TCRdb re-called the multiplex PCR reads with MiXCR. The sample has about 420,000 distinct CDR3 sequences; around 16% are singletons. Sequencing was performed on blood. The origin of the receptors is a woman in her late teens or twenties with Graves' hyperthyroidism. CDR3s include the opening cysteine and the closing phenylalanine or tryptophan. The D gene is left open where the match is weak. Rows give clone size only sometimes, using once, few, many, or a class for an expanded clone.

D,length,size,V,J,DNA,CDR3
NA,13,many,TRBV12-3/TRBV12-4,TRBJ1-1,TGTGCCAGCAGGGCTAACCGCAACACTGAAGCTTTCTTT,CASRANRNTEAFF
TRBD2,15,many,TRBV5-1,TRBJ2-1,TGCGCCAGCAGCCCTGGGACTAGCGGGACTAATGAGCAGTTCTTC,CASSPGTSGTNEQFF
NA,14,many,TRBV20-1,TRBJ2-3,TGCAGTGCTAGAGATCCAGCGGTTCTCGATACGCAGTATTTT,CSARDPAVLDTQYF
NA,15,many,TRBV20-1,TRBJ1-1,TGCAGTGCTAGTGGGTCAGGGGTGATGAACACTGAAGCTTTCTTT,CSASGSGVMNTEAFF
TRBD2,15,many,TRBV20-1,TRBJ2-1,TGCAGTGCTGAATCCGGGACTAGCACGATCAATGAGCAGTTCTTC,CSAESGTSTINEQFF
TRBD1,15,many,TRBV7-2,TRBJ1-6,TGTGCCAGCACCATCGGGACAGCGGGTTGGTCACCCCTCCACTTT,CASTIGTAGWSPLHF
NA,14,many,TRBV7-8,TRBJ1-5,TGTGCCAGCAGCTTAGCGACAGTAGCCCAGCCCCAGCATTTT,CASSLATVAQPQHF
TRBD1,14,few,TRBV20-1,TRBJ1-6,TGCAGTGCTACAGGGGGCGAGGATAATTCACCCCTCCACTTT,CSATGGEDNSPLHF
TRBD1,12,NA,TRBV30,TRBJ1-5,TGTGCCTGGAAACAGGGGAATCAGCCCCAGCATTTT,CAWKQGNQPQHF
TRBD1,15,few,TRBV9,TRBJ1-5,TGTGCCAGCAGCCGACAGGGGACTAGCAATCAGCCCCAGCATTTT,CASSRQGTSNQPQHF
NA,16,many,TRBV28,TRBJ1-4,TGTGCCAGCAGGGAAGGGTTGAAAGGCGAGAATGAAAAACTGTTTTTT,CASREGLKGENEKLFF
NA,12,many,TRBV3-1,TRBJ1-1,TGTGCCAGCAGGTACAGGGATTCTGAAGCTTTCTTT,CASRYRDSEAFF
TRBD1,14,NA,TRBV11-2,TRBJ2-7,TGTGCCAGCAGCCCGGACAGGGAGGTTAACGAGCAGTACTTC,CASSPDREVNEQYF
NA,14,few,TRBV27,TRBJ2-4,TGTGCCAGCCTCCTCCGTGGGAGCAAAAACATTCAGTACTTC,CASLLRGSKNIQYF
NA,15,many,TRBV7-8,TRBJ2-1,TGTGCCAGCAGCTTCGTGGTTTCCTCCTACAATGAGCAGTTCTTC,CASSFVVSSYNEQFF
TRBD1,16,many,TRBV5-1,TRBJ2-2,TGCGCCAGCAGCTTCGGACAGGGGTTGGGCACCGGGGAGCTGTTTTTT,CASSFGQGLGTGELFF
NA,15,many,TRBV12-3/TRBV12-4,TRBJ2-2,TGTGCCAGCAGGCGAGGGATCGAAAACACCGGGGAGCTGTTTTTT,CASRRGIENTGELFF
TRBD1,14,many,TRBV5-5,TRBJ2-3,TGTGCCAGCAGCCCCAGGGGGAGCACAGATACGCAGTATTTT,CASSPRGSTDTQYF
NA,14,many,TRBV20-1,TRBJ2-1,TGCAGTGTCAATGGGGGACAACTCTACAATGAGCAGTTCTTC,CSVNGGQLYNEQFF
TRBD1,15,many,TRBV5-1,TRBJ1-5,TGCGCCAGCAGCTTAGGACAGGGGCTAAATCAGCCCCAGCATTTT,CASSLGQGLNQPQHF
NA,14,NA,TRBV19,TRBJ2-7,TGTGCCAGTAGTATAGGAGGGAGCTCCTACGAGCAGTACTTC,CASSIGGSSYEQYF
TRBD2,18,many,TRBV28,TRBJ2-3,TGTGCCAGCAGTTTAGGGATACTAGCGGGAGGACCCACAGATACGCAGTATTTT,CASSLGILAGGPTDTQYF
TRBD1,14,many,TRBV7-2,TRBJ1-6,TGTGCCAGCAGCAGGGACAGGGGGAATTCACCCCTCCACTTT,CASSRDRGNSPLHF
NA,13,many,TRBV5-6,TRBJ2-1,TGTGCCAGCAGCTTAAGGGGGTTGGATGAGCAGTTCTTC,CASSLRGLDEQFF
NA,14,NA,TRBV2,TRBJ2-3,TGTGCCAGCAGTGAAGAAGAGCCCCCAGATACGCAGTATTTT,CASSEEEPPDTQYF
NA,15,many,TRBV7-2,TRBJ1-1,TGTGCCAGCAGCTTAGCGGGCAGGGTCGAGACTGAAGCTTTCTTT,CASSLAGRVETEAFF
TRBD2,15,many,TRBV20-1,TRBJ2-1,TGCAGTGCTAACCCACTAGCGGATGCGGGCGGTGAGCAGTTCTTC,CSANPLADAGGEQFF
NA,15,NA,TRBV3-1,TRBJ2-5,TGTGCCAGCAGCCAAAGACTCAAAATACTCGAGACCCAGTACTTC,CASSQRLKILETQYF
NA,15,many,TRBV6-2/TRBV6-3,TRBJ2-1,TGTGCCAGCAGTTACCCCAACCGGCTCGACAATGAGCAGTTCTTC,CASSYPNRLDNEQFF
NA,13,few,TRBV5-1,TRBJ2-3,TGCGCCAGCAGCCCGGAACTGGGAGATACGCAGTATTTT,CASSPELGDTQYF
NA,13,NA,TRBV13,TRBJ2-5,TGTGCCAGCAGCCCGAAACTGGGGGAGACCCAGTACTTC,CASSPKLGETQYF
TRBD2,16,few,TRBV6-2/TRBV6-3,TRBJ2-1,TGTGCCAGCAGTTACCGGGCTAGCGGTAAATACAATGAGCAGTTCTTC,CASSYRASGKYNEQFF
NA,17,NA,TRBV18,TRBJ2-7,TGTGCCAGCTCGCTCTCGAGTCCCGGGACGGCGAGACGCGAGCAGTACTTC,CASSLSSPGTARREQYF
NA,11,NA,TRBV20-1,TRBJ2-3,TGCAGTGCTAGAGCCAGGGCTACGCAGTATTTT,CSARARATQYF
NA,14,many,TRBV7-3,TRBJ2-3,TGTGCCAGCAGCTTATACCGAGGGTCGAATACGCAGTATTTT,CASSLYRGSNTQYF
TRBD1,14,NA,TRBV6-1,TRBJ1-2,TGTGCCAGCAGGAGGCCGGGACAGCACTATGGCTACACCTTC,CASRRPGQHYGYTF
TRBD2,15,many,TRBV12-3/TRBV12-4,TRBJ2-7,TGTGCCAGCAGGCCGGGACTAGCGGGCCCTTACGAGCAGTACTTC,CASRPGLAGPYEQYF
TRBD2,15,many,TRBV6-2/TRBV6-3,TRBJ2-7,TGTGCCAGCACCGAACCGTCTAGCGGAACCTACGAGCAGTACTTC,CASTEPSSGTYEQYF
NA,16,many,TRBV28,TRBJ1-5,TGTGCCAGCAGCCCCGGCGGCGACAGGTGGAGTCAGCCCCAGCATTTT,CASSPGGDRWSQPQHF
NA,14,many,TRBV11-1,TRBJ1-1,TGTGCCAGCAGCGCGACTCACTCGAACACTGAAGCTTTCTTT,CASSATHSNTEAFF
TRBD2,15,many,TRBV18,TRBJ2-5,TGTGCCAGCTCACTAGCGGGAGGGCGCCAAGAGACCCAGTACTTC,CASSLAGGRQETQYF
TRBD1,19,NA,TRBV20-1,TRBJ1-4,TGCAGTGCTAGAGCCCCGGGACAGGGAGTAAATCGAGCTAATGAAAAACTGGTTTTT,CSARAPGQGVNRANEKLVF
NA,13,many,TRBV29-1,TRBJ2-4,TGCAGCGTTGACCTCGGGGTGGGAAACATTCAGTACTTC,CSVDLGVGNIQYF
NA,13,NA,TRBV3-1,TRBJ2-2,TGTGCCAGCAGCCAACTAGCGACCGGGGAGCTGTTTTTT,CASSQLATGELFF
TRBD1,14,few,TRBV7-9,TRBJ2-5,TGTGCCAGCAGCCCAAGACAGGGTTTGGAGACCCAGTACTTC,CASSPRQGLETQYF
TRBD2,16,many,TRBV5-6,TRBJ2-7,TGTGCCAGCAGCTTGATAAGGACTAGCGGTTCCTACGAGCAGTACTTC,CASSLIRTSGSYEQYF
NA,14,many,TRBV28,TRBJ1-1,TGTGCCAGCAGTCGAGGGACCCGGGGCACTGAAGCTTTCTTT,CASSRGTRGTEAFF
NA,14,NA,TRBV6-1,TRBJ2-2,TGTGCCAGCAACATTGTTCCGGACACCGGGGAGCTGTTTTTT,CASNIVPDTGELFF
NA,14,few,TRBV7-9,TRBJ1-1,TGTGCCAGCAGCTTAGGAGGAGCGATCCCTGAAGCTTTCTTT,CASSLGGAIPEAFF
TRBD1,16,many,TRBV5-1,TRBJ2-2,TGCGCCAGCAGCTCTCCGACAGGGGGGAACACCGGGGAGCTGTTTTTT,CASSSPTGGNTGELFF
NA,16,many,TRBV3-1,TRBJ1-3,TGTGCCAGCAGCCAAGATTTTCCGGCAGCTGGAAACACCATATATTTT,CASSQDFPAAGNTIYF
TRBD1,14,many,TRBV2,TRBJ1-4,TGTGCCAGCGGAGGGGGACAGGTTAATGAAAAACTGTTTTTT,CASGGGQVNEKLFF
TRBD2,15,many,TRBV7-2,TRBJ2-2,TGTGCCAGCAGCTCTAGCGGGCTGAACACCGGGGAGCTGTTTTTT,CASSSSGLNTGELFF
NA,13,NA,TRBV12-3/TRBV12-4,TRBJ1-2,TGTGCCAGCAGTCAAGGACCCTCCTATGGCTACACCTTC,CASSQGPSYGYTF
NA,13,few,TRBV6-2/TRBV6-3,TRBJ2-7,TGTGCCAGCAGTTACTCTGACAACTCCGAGCAGTACTTC,CASSYSDNSEQYF